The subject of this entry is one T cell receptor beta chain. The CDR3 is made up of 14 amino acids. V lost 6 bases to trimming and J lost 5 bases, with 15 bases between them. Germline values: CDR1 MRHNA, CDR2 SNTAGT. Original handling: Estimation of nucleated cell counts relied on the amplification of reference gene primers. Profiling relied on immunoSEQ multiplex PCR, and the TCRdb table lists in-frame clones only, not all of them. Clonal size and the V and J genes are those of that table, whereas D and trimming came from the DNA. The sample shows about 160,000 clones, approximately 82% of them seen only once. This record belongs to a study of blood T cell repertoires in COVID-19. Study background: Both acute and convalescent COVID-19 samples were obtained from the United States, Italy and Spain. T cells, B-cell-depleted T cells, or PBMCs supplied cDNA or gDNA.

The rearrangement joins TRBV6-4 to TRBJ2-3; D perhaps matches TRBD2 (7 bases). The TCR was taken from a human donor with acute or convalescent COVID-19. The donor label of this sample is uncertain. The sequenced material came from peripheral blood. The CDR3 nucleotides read TGTGCCAGCAGCCGTGACGGGGGGCAAGATACGCAGTATTTT. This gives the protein CASSRDGGQDTQYF.